The next 28 T cell receptor beta chains were all read from a single sample in a study of T cell repertoires in cytomegalovirus infection. These receptors lack a known antigen. TCRdb analysed the reads with MiXCR anew, one entry per CDR3 protein. In the table there are roughly 160,000 distinct CDR3 sequences, about 20% of which are singletons. The sample consisted of CD8+ T cells from cultured PBMCs, taken from culture after CMV antigen stimulation. Receptors were obtained from a human donor in good health (CMV status not recorded). Some clones in this sample may be carry-over from other donors' samples.

The V and J genes are TRBV18 and TRBJ2-7, with D hard to call. The CDR3 is made up of 14 amino acids. Trimming pared 2 bases from V and 2 bases from J, leaving 10 bases between. The germline gives CDR1 KGHSH, CDR2 LQKENI. The CDR3 spells CASSPGYPPYEQYF. DNA for the CDR3: TGTGCCAGCTCACCAGGATATCCACCCTACGAGCAGTACTTC.

This clonotype was detected once. V and J are TRBV9 and TRBJ2-1, with 13 positions matching TRBD2. Trimming cost V 4 bases and J 6 bases; bases outside gene matches: 4. This CDR3 is 15 amino acids long. Looked up from germline, CDR1 is SGDLS and CDR2 is YYNGEE. CDR3 in amino acids: CASSSTSGGVNEQFF. The CDR3 DNA is TGTGCCAGCAGCTCAACTAGCGGGGGGGTCAATGAGCAGTTCTTC.

The V gene is TRBV6-1, the J gene TRBJ1-2; no reliable D call. Germline V gene lookup returns CDR1 MNHNS and CDR2 SASEGT. Trimming stripped 7 bases from V and 5 bases from J, with 5 bases between. This CDR3 has 10 residues. CDR3 coding DNA: TGTGCCAGCACGGATTATGGCTACACCTTC. It translates to CASTDYGYTF.

The V gene is TRBV15, the J gene TRBJ2-7, with 10 bases lining up with TRBD1. CDR3 length equals 14 residues. The germline gives CDR1 LNHNV, CDR2 YYDKDF (reference sequence). V trimming: 5 bases; J trimming: 0 bases; junction bases outside the gene matches: 1. The CDR3 spells CATSGTGDSYEQYF. DNA of the CDR3: TGTGCCACCAGCGGGACAGGGGACTCCTACGAGCAGTACTTC.

This clonotype has a count of ten or more. In nucleotides, the CDR3 is TGTGCCAGCAGCTCCCCGGGACAACTACAAAACATTCAGTACTTC. As protein: CASSSPGQLQNIQYF. V and J are TRBV7-9 and TRBJ2-4; TRBD1 is a possible D gene (6 bases). The V and J ends lost 4 bases and 5 bases respectively, with 15 bases between them. This CDR3 spans 15 amino acids. Germline lookup yields CDR1 SEHNR and CDR2 FQNEAQ (reference sequence).

This chain connects TRBV6-5 to TRBJ1-1; a weak D match, TRBD1 (5 bases). Germline V gene sequence: CDR1 MNHEY, CDR2 SVGAGI. V was clipped by 0 bases and J by 4 bases, with 6 bases between them. CDR3 length: 13 residues. This chain's CDR3 is CASSYSRGTEAFF. CDR3 sequence (DNA): TGTGCCAGCAGTTACTCGAGGGGCACTGAAGCTTTCTTT.

This clonotype was counted many times. The rearrangement links TRBV7-8 to TRBJ1-1; 7 bases fit TRBD1. Germline V gene sequence: CDR1 SGHVS, CDR2 FQNEAQ. The V segment lost 4 bases and the J segment 2 bases; nucleotides outside the gene matches: 4. The CDR3 spans 14 residues. The CDR3 nucleotides read TGTGCCAGCAGCTCGCCAGGGGGTAACACTGAAGCTTTCTTT. It encodes CASSSPGGNTEAFF.

Remarks on this clonotype: One end of the junction does not line up with germline, which may come from a read error. CDR3 amino acids: CDSSYPVTDTQYF. CDR3 nucleotides: TGTGACAGCAGTTACCCCGTAACAGATACGCAGTATTTT. The J gene is TRBJ2-3, the V gene TRBV6-2 or TRBV6-3; D remains ambiguous. The CDR3 runs 13 residues. Germline assignment: CDR1 MNHEY and CDR2 SVGEGT.

This clonotype showed up just a few times. The chain uses TRBV7-9 and TRBJ2-3; D perhaps matches TRBD1 (5 bases). This CDR3 is 15 amino acids long. Germline V gene lookup returns CDR1 SEHNR and CDR2 FQNEAQ (reference sequence). The V end was cut by 1 base, the J end by 2 bases, with 10 bases between. The CDR3 region is CASSLETGFTDTQYF. The CDR3 nucleotides are TGTGCCAGCAGCTTAGAAACAGGATTCACAGATACGCAGTATTTT.

The chain links TRBV7-8 to TRBJ1-2; D is uncertain. In germline, CDR1 is SGHVS, CDR2 FQNEAQ. CDR3 size: 13 residues. The V end was cut by 4 bases, the J end by 5 bases, with 11 bases between. DNA of the CDR3: TGTGCCAGCAGCTCACACTTGGATTATGGCTACACCTTC. Translated, it gives CASSSHLDYGYTF.

The chain joins TRBV9 to TRBJ2-3; 14 bases agree with TRBD2. V shed 3 bases, J shed 0 bases, and the junction held 12 bases outside the gene matches. The germline V gene encodes CDR1 SGDLS and CDR2 YYNGEE. The CDR3 spans 20 residues. In DNA form, the CDR3 reads TGTGCCAGCAGCGGGGGGACTAGCGGGGGCAATCCCCCTAGCACAGATACGCAGTATTTT. Translation: CASSGGTSGGNPPSTDTQYF.

This rearrangement joins TRBV4-3 to TRBJ2-7; D might be TRBD1 or TRBD2, each matching 5 bases. Germline lookup yields CDR1 LGHNA and CDR2 YSLEER. V was clipped by 5 bases and J by 1 base, with 12 bases between them. This CDR3 comprises 14 residues. CDR3 residues: CASSDRDGSYEQYF. DNA of the CDR3: TGCGCCAGCAGCGACCGGGACGGTTCCTACGAGCAGTACTTC.

This clonotype showed up just a few times. This chain connects TRBV28 to TRBJ2-7, with 7 positions matching TRBD1. The ends lost 4 bases at V and 6 bases at J; junction bases unmatched: 9. The CDR3 loop spans 14 amino acids. The germline gives CDR1 MDHEN, CDR2 SYDVKM. CDR3 region: CASSSRQGRLEQYF. For the CDR3, the DNA is TGTGCCAGCAGTTCCCGACAGGGCCGACTCGAGCAGTACTTC.

The V call is TRBV6-2 or TRBV6-3, the J call TRBJ1-1; D might be TRBD1 (5 bases). Germline V CDR1 and CDR2: MNHEY, SVGEGT. The CDR3 runs 14 residues. V was clipped by 6 bases and J by 3 bases, with 14 bases between them. Here the CDR3 reads CASSIVGDHTEAFF. CDR3 DNA: TGTGCCAGCAGCATTGTAGGGGACCACACTGAAGCTTTCTTT.

A few counts support this clonotype. The rearrangement links TRBV7-9 to TRBJ1-1; D is ambiguous. Germline V CDR1 and CDR2: SEHNR, FQNEAQ (reference sequence). The length of the CDR3 is 15 residues. V was cut by 4 bases and J by 1 base, with 13 bases left in between. The CDR3 here is CASSSKKVGNTEAFF. As DNA, the CDR3 is TGTGCCAGCAGCTCCAAGAAGGTCGGGAACACTGAAGCTTTCTTT.

In its sample, this clonotype was seen a few times. The chain combines TRBV12-3 or TRBV12-4 with TRBJ2-7; 7 nucleotides align to TRBD1. This CDR3 spans 12 amino acids. The junction had 3 bases not matched to a gene; V was cut back by 5 bases and J by 5 bases. The CDR3 region has the DNA TGTGCCAGCAGTCGACAGGGCCACGAGCAGTACTTC. Translation: CASSRQGHEQYF.

V is TRBV7-9 and J is TRBJ1-5; D unclear. This CDR3 comprises 12 residues. The germline V and J ends were trimmed by 8 bases and 3 bases, with 8 bases remaining between them. The germline CDR1 and CDR2 sequences are SEHNR and FQNEAQ (reference sequence). This chain's CDR3 is CASGGVNQPQHF. The CDR3 bases are TGTGCCAGCGGAGGAGTCAATCAGCCCCAGCATTTT.

The CDR3 nucleotides read TGTGCCAGCAGACCCGACAGGGGCGATACTGAAGCTTTCTTT. This sequence encodes CASRPDRGDTEAFF. V gene TRBV7-6 combines with J gene TRBJ1-1; 8 bases agree with TRBD1. After removal of 6 bases from V and 5 bases from J, the junction contained 8 bases not matched to a gene. Germline values: CDR1 SGHVS, CDR2 FNYEAQ. The CDR3 is made up of 14 amino acids.

The sample holds many counts of this clonotype. V is TRBV11-2 and J is TRBJ2-3; D call uncertain. Trimming took off 1 base at V and 3 bases at J, with 2 bases between the two ends. Germline CDR1 is SGHAT and CDR2 is FQNNGV. The CDR3 contains 12 residues. CDR3 amino acids: CASSLGTDTQYF. The DNA of the CDR3 is TGTGCCAGCAGCTTAGGTACAGATACGCAGTATTTT.

This clonotype was observed many times. V gene TRBV9 combines with J gene TRBJ1-5, with D tentatively TRBD1 (5 bases). Trimming cost V 3 bases and J 6 bases, with 13 bases left between them. The CDR3 runs to 14 residues. The germline CDR1 and CDR2 sequences are SGDLS and YYNGEE. This CDR3 reads CASSGGFGGQPQHF. The DNA of the CDR3 is TGTGCCAGCAGCGGAGGGTTTGGGGGTCAGCCCCAGCATTTT.

This clonotype has more than one count but fewer than ten. In DNA form, the CDR3 reads TGTGCCAGCAGCCAAGGCGGCAGCTCCTACAATGAGCAGTTCTTC. It encodes CASSQGGSSYNEQFF. This chain links TRBV14 with TRBJ2-1, with no clear D. The V gene's germline CDR1 is SGHDN and CDR2 FVKESK. With 1 base removed from V and 0 bases from J, the gap between germline ends came to 7 bases. CDR3 length: 15 amino acids.

There are a few counts of this clonotype. V usage is TRBV7-6 and J usage is TRBJ1-5; the match to TRBD1 covers 11 bases. J gave up 0 bases and V 5 bases, and 12 bases lay outside the gene matches. This CDR3 comprises 19 residues. Germline CDR1 and CDR2: SGHVS and FNYEAQ. CDR3 coding DNA: TGTGCCAGCAGCCCAGCGCCGGACAGGGGGCCTTATAGCAATCAGCCCCAGCATTTT. Translating it yields CASSPAPDRGPYSNQPQHF.

The chain recombines TRBV4-3 with TRBJ1-4, with D uncertain. Germline CDR1 is LGHNA and CDR2 is YSLEER. CDR3 size: 13 residues. The V end lost 1 base, the J end lost 7 bases, and 7 bases lay between the germline ends. The CDR3 is CASSQGLPEKLFF. The CDR3, as DNA: TGCGCCAGCAGCCAAGGCCTACCTGAAAAACTGTTTTTT.

This sequence joins TRBV7-2 and TRBJ1-1, with TRBD1 as a possible D gene (5 bases). The CDR3 contains 15 residues. The V end lost 7 bases, the J end lost 0 bases, and 15 bases lay between the germline ends. The germline V gene has CDR1 SGHTA and CDR2 FQGNSA. In DNA form, the CDR3 reads TGTGCCAGCAACCGAGGGGTGAGGATGAACACTGAAGCTTTCTTT. It translates to CASNRGVRMNTEAFF.

This clonotype was observed a few times. The chain couples TRBV9 to TRBJ2-7; 7 nucleotides match TRBD1. After removal of 4 bases from V and 5 bases from J, the junction contained 12 bases not matched to a gene. Germline CDR1 SGDLS, CDR2 YYNGEE. This CDR3 is built from 15 residues. The CDR3 nucleotides are TGTGCCAGCAGCACCCGACAGGGAAGTTTCAACGAGCAGTACTTC. This gives the protein CASSTRQGSFNEQYF.

This clonotype was seen many times. The chain has TRBV9 and TRBJ2-7; 7 bases agree with TRBD2. The V gene's germline CDR1 is SGDLS and CDR2 YYNGEE. V shed 5 bases and J 0 bases; nucleotides not matched to a gene: 5. The CDR3 totals 14 residues. The CDR3 here is CASSLGGSSYEQYF. The CDR3 nucleotides are TGTGCCAGCAGTCTGGGGGGGAGCTCCTACGAGCAGTACTTC.

This clonotype was seen a single time. This chain connects TRBV19 to TRBJ2-5, with D perhaps matching TRBD1 (6 bases). V was cut by 1 base and J by 1 base, with 13 bases left in between. Germline CDR1 is LNHDA and CDR2 is SQIVND (reference sequence). The CDR3 length is 16 residues. The CDR3 loop reads CASSIGNRAIQETQYF. The CDR3 coding sequence is TGTGCCAGTAGTATAGGGAACAGGGCGATCCAAGAGACCCAGTACTTC.

V gene TRBV7-9 combines with J gene TRBJ1-2; D is possibly TRBD1 (5 bases). The germline V and J ends were trimmed by 5 bases and 8 bases, with 18 bases remaining between them. Germline lookup yields CDR1 SEHNR and CDR2 FQNEAQ (reference sequence). The CDR3 extends over 14 amino acids. CDR3 sequence reads: CASSPRDGVEGYTF. CDR3 bases: TGTGCCAGCAGCCCACGGGACGGGGTTGAGGGCTACACCTTC.